This TCR beta chain was recovered during a study of blood T cell repertoires in COVID-19. Study-level background: Acute-phase and convalescent COVID-19 samples originated in the United States, Italy and Spain. In each case, the material was cDNA or gDNA derived from T cells, B-cell-depleted T cells, or PBMCs.

The table lists this clone with a count of one. The CDR3 is 11 amino acids. The V gene lost 3 bases and the J gene lost 8 bases, with 5 bases spanning the gap. Study processing details: Nucleated cell counts were estimated from reference gene primer amplification. The data were produced by immunoSEQ multiplex PCR, yet TCRdb's version contains in-frame clones alone and is incomplete. That table furnishes V, J and clone size, whereas the DNA furnished D and trimming. The profile shows fewer than 85,000 clones, about 76% of them singletons. The specimen was peripheral blood. The clonotype originates from a woman of 80 years or more with active or convalescent COVID-19. The chain combines TRBV12-3 or TRBV12-4 with TRBJ1-3; D gene unclear. CDR3: CASSFSYTIYF. CDR3 DNA: TGTGCCAGCAGTTTTAGCTACACCATATATTTT.